This T cell receptor (beta chain) is from a study of blood T cell repertoires in COVID-19. Overall study: Samples came from the United States, Italy and Spain, spanning acute and convalescent COVID-19. From T cells, B-cell-depleted T cells, or PBMCs came the material, which was cDNA or gDNA.

CDR3 size: 14 residues. Authors' methods: Estimation of nucleated cell counts relied on the amplification of reference gene primers. Sequencing was performed with immunoSEQ multiplex PCR; in TCRdb, only in-frame clones are kept and a portion is missing. V and J calls and clone size come straight from that table; D and trimming were deduced from the DNA. The sample carries approximately 230,000 clones, roughly nine tenths recorded once. Material: peripheral blood. The chain couples TRBV21-1 to TRBJ1-1; the D call in the table, TRBD1, was not verified against the DNA. TRBV21-1 is shown as a pseudogene. This clonotype originated in a young man with active or convalescent COVID-19. Here the CDR3 DNA reads TGTGCCACCATTACAGGGTTGTGTCGATCGGTAGCTTTCTTT. Translated, it gives CATITGLCRSVAFF.